This entry features one T cell receptor beta chain sequence. This sample was included in a study of blood T cell repertoires in COVID-19. Across the study: The United States, Italy and Spain were the sources of the acute and convalescent COVID-19 samples. In each case, the material was cDNA or gDNA derived from T cells, B-cell-depleted T cells, or PBMCs.

Germline CDR1 is MDHEN and CDR2 is SYDVKM. This CDR3 has 10 amino acids. With 6 bases removed from V and 7 bases from J, the gap between germline ends came to 4 bases. Sequenced by immunoSEQ multiplex PCR; TCRdb stores in-frame clones only, minus some. Of 200,000 to 250,000 clones detected, around nine tenths appear once; the ten largest clones hold less than 7.5%. This receptor was identified in a man in his 60s who had recovered from COVID-19. The sequencing input was peripheral blood. The rearrangement links TRBV28 to TRBJ2-1, with D unresolved. Here the CDR3 reads CASSRNEQFF. DNA for the CDR3: TGTGCCAGCAGCCGGAATGAGCAGTTCTTC.